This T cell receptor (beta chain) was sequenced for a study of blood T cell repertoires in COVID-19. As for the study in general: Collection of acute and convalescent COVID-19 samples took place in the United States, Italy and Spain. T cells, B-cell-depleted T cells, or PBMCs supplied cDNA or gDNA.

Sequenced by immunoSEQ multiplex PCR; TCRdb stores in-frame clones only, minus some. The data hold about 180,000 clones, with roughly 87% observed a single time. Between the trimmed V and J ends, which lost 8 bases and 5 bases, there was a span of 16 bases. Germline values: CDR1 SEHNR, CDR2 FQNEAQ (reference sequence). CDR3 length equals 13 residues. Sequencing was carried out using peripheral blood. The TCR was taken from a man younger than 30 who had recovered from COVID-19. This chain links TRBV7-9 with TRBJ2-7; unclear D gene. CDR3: CASSHPESHEQYF. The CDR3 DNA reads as TGTGCCAGCTCACACCCTGAAAGTCACGAGCAGTACTTC.